The source of this T cell receptor beta chain is a study of blood T cell repertoires in COVID-19. Study-wide background: Samples taken during acute and convalescent COVID-19 were collected in the United States, Italy and Spain. PBMCs, B-cell-depleted T cells, or T cells provided the cDNA or gDNA that made up the material.

In the authors' workflow: Estimated nucleated cell counts came from reference gene primer amplification. Here immunoSEQ multiplex PCR was the method, and the copy in TCRdb shows in-frame clones only, minus some. V, J and clone size were drawn from that table, and D and trimming were deduced from the DNA. The repertoire has about 240,000 clones, 80% to 85% of them found once; the top ten carry 9.5% to 15%. V lost 5 bases, J lost 0 bases, and 6 bases stayed unmatched. Germline V gene data show CDR1 as LNHDA and CDR2 as SQIVND (reference sequence). This CDR3 is built from 16 residues. The V call is TRBV19, the J call TRBJ2-1, with TRBD2 matching 8 bases. The source material was peripheral blood. The TCR originated in a woman aged 60 to 75 with active or convalescent COVID-19. The CDR3 nucleotides read TGTGCCAGTAGTTCACCTGGGACTAGCTCCTACAATGAGCAGTTCTTC. Amino acid sequence: CASSSPGTSSYNEQFF.